These 20 T cell receptor beta chains originate from one sample sequenced in a study of blood T cell repertoires in COVID-19. TCRdb's copy holds only in-frame clones and misses some; the assay was immunoSEQ multiplex PCR. The sample has 180,000 or so clones, 86% seen once; the top ten hold roughly 3%. Sequenced: peripheral blood. These TCRs come from a man between 65 and 80 years old with acute or convalescent COVID-19.

The rearrangement links TRBV3-1 (or the pseudogene TRBV3-2) to TRBJ2-5; 7 bases are a match to TRBD1. The ends lost 8 bases at V and 5 bases at J; junction bases unmatched: 8. The CDR3 is 13 residues long. Germline values: CDR1 LGHDT, CDR2 YNNKEL (reference sequence). This CDR3 is CASSWQGVETQYF. CDR3 in DNA: TGTGCCAGCTCCTGGCAGGGGGTGGAGACCCAGTACTTC.

The CDR3 reads CASSPYRDSYNEQFF. The DNA for the CDR3 is TGTGCCAGCTCACCATATAGAGACTCCTACAATGAGCAGTTCTTC. V and J are TRBV18 and TRBJ2-1; D gene uncertain. Germline V CDR1 and CDR2: KGHSH, LQKENI. This CDR3 is built from 15 residues. V was pared by 2 bases and J by 0 bases, with 8 bases between.

This sequence joins TRBV2 and TRBJ2-7; 7 bases are a match to TRBD2. V shed 1 base, J shed 2 bases, and the junction held 5 bases outside the gene matches. This CDR3 has 15 amino acids. Germline CDR1 is SNHLY and CDR2 is FYNNEI. CDR3 nucleotides: TGTGCCAGCAGTGAAGGGCTAGCGGAGCCCTACGAGCAGTACTTC. Its translation: CASSEGLAEPYEQYF.

The rearrangement links TRBV7-9 to TRBJ1-2; D ambiguous. The CDR3 is 16 amino acids. V lost 1 base to trimming and J lost 4 bases, with 16 bases between them. CDR1 and CDR2 (germline): SEHNR, FQNEAQ (reference sequence). CDR3 protein: CASSLDIVTGIYGYTF. The DNA for the CDR3 is TGTGCCAGCAGCTTAGACATCGTAACGGGAATCTATGGCTACACCTTC. The full variable domain, completed using reference TRBV7-9 and TRBJ1-2, is DTGVSQNPRHKITKRGQNVTFRCDPISEHNRLYWYRQTLGQGPEFLTYFQNEAQLEKSRLLSDRFSAERPKGSFSTLEIQRTEQGDSAMYLCASSLDIVTGIYGYTFGSGTRLTVV.

The V call is TRBV7-9, the J call TRBJ1-2; the D gene is possibly TRBD1 (5 bases). Germline V lookup: CDR1 SEHNR, CDR2 FQNEAQ (reference sequence). There are 12 residues in the CDR3. The V gene lost 5 bases and the J gene lost 4 bases, with 8 bases spanning the gap. The CDR3 nucleotides are TGTGCCAGCAGCGCGGGGCTCTATGGCTACACCTTC. It codes for CASSAGLYGYTF.

The CDR3 coding sequence is TGCAGCGCCGAAGGCGGAATCGGGGATACGCAGTATTTT. This codes for CSAEGGIGDTQYF. V gene TRBV29-1 combines with J gene TRBJ2-3; D remains unclear. Trimming pared 7 bases from V and 6 bases from J, leaving 17 bases between. Germline CDR1 and CDR2: SQVTM and ANQGSEA. This CDR3 is built from 13 residues.

The chain links TRBV9 to TRBJ1-5, with 10 bases lining up with TRBD1. V lost 4 bases to trimming and J lost 5 bases; unmatched junction nucleotides: 3. The CDR3 has 14 amino acids. Germline values: CDR1 SGDLS, CDR2 YYNGEE. CDR3 sequence (DNA): TGTGCCAGCAGCCCTGGGACAGGGGATCAGCCCCAGCATTTT. Translating it yields CASSPGTGDQPQHF.

The chain recombines TRBV4-1 with TRBJ2-7, with 7 nucleotides matching TRBD2. V lost 2 bases and J lost 2; bases outside the gene matches: 9. The V gene's germline CDR1 is MGHRA and CDR2 YSYEKL. The CDR3 has 16 residues. The CDR3: CASSQTRAGLTYEQYF. The CDR3 DNA reads as TGCGCCAGCAGCCAAACCCGAGCGGGGTTGACCTACGAGCAGTACTTC.

As DNA, the CDR3 is TGTGCCAGCAGTGAATATAACCCCGGACAGGGTCCCCTCCACTTT. It codes for CASSEYNPGQGPLHF. The chain employs TRBV25-1 and TRBJ1-6; 8 bases fit TRBD1. Germline V gene sequence: CDR1 MGHDK, CDR2 SYGVNS. The CDR3 sequence is 15 residues long. V was clipped by 0 bases and J by 13 bases; unmatched bases: 8.

The rearrangement uses TRBV19 and TRBJ2-1; TRBD2 agrees at 11 bases. The J segment lost 9 bases and the V segment lost 3 bases, leaving 4 bases of the junction unmatched. Germline CDR1 LNHDA, CDR2 SQIVND (reference sequence). The CDR3 extends over 14 amino acids. DNA for the CDR3: TGTGCCAGTAGTATCATAGCGGGAGGGGGTGAGCAGTTCTTC. This sequence encodes CASSIIAGGGEQFF.

CDR3 nucleotides: TGCGCCAGCAGTGCCCAGGGGACGGACTTACGCTACGAGCAGTACTTC. It yields the protein CASSAQGTDLRYEQYF. The rearrangement links TRBV10-1 to TRBJ2-7, with D possibly TRBD1 on 6 matching bases. The CDR3 is 16 residues long. The V end was cut by 4 bases, the J end by 3 bases, with 19 bases between. Germline V gene sequence: CDR1 WNHNN, CDR2 SYGVQD (reference sequence).

The chain couples TRBV10-3 to TRBJ2-3, with a possible D match to TRBD1 (7 bases). With 6 bases removed from V and 4 bases from J, the gap between germline ends came to 20 bases. The length of the CDR3 is 16 residues. Germline CDR1 ENHRY, CDR2 SYGVKD. CDR3 region: CAIRVGGPGGADTQYF. DNA of the CDR3: TGTGCCATCAGGGTAGGGGGCCCCGGGGGCGCAGATACGCAGTATTTT.

The gene calls are TRBV4-2 and TRBJ1-4, with TRBD1 as a possible D gene (6 bases). Trimming removed 6 bases from V and 0 bases from J, with 20 bases in between. The germline V gene has CDR1 LGHNA and CDR2 YNFKEQ. This CDR3 is 18 amino acids long. The CDR3 here is CASSQSAQGVATNEKLFF. In nucleotides, the CDR3 is TGTGCCAGCAGTCAATCGGCACAGGGTGTCGCAACTAATGAAAAACTGTTTTTT.

To note about this clone: This CDR3 is also generated by other DNA sequences in the sample. V usage is TRBV3-1 (or the pseudogene TRBV3-2) and J usage is TRBJ1-1; D not resolved. Germline loops: CDR1 LGHDT, CDR2 YNNKEL (reference sequence). With 4 bases removed from V and 2 bases from J, the gap between germline ends came to 5 bases. This CDR3 has 12 amino acids. CDR3 sequence (DNA): TGTGCCAGCAGCCGACAAAACACTGAAGCTTTCTTT. It encodes CASSRQNTEAFF.

The table lists this clone with a count of one. The J gene is TRBJ2-3, the V gene TRBV7-3; a possible D gene is TRBD2 (5 bases). This CDR3 contains 14 residues. Trimming removed 0 bases from V and 4 bases from J, with 8 bases in between. Germline assignment: CDR1 SGHTA and CDR2 FQGTGA. CDR3 protein: CASSLTAGSDTQYF. As DNA, the CDR3 is TGTGCCAGCAGCTTAACCGCGGGTTCAGATACGCAGTATTTT.

J is TRBJ1-5 and V is TRBV6-1, with D possibly being TRBD1 (5 bases). Deletions cut 3 bases from V and 2 bases from J, with 20 bases between. Germline CDR1 and CDR2: MNHNS and SASEGT. This CDR3 spans 18 amino acids. As DNA, the CDR3 is TGTGCCAGCAGTGATAGACTCCGGGGGAATATTGGCAATCAGCCCCAGCATTTT. Its protein product is CASSDRLRGNIGNQPQHF.

The chain couples TRBV9 to TRBJ2-1; D may be TRBD2 (7 bases). The V gene's germline CDR1 is SGDLS and CDR2 YYNGEE. Deletions cut 3 bases from V and 0 bases from J, with 13 bases between. This CDR3 has 16 amino acids. The CDR3 DNA reads TGTGCCAGCAGCGAACAGGGAGGGCTCTCCTACAATGAGCAGTTCTTC. It specifies CASSEQGGLSYNEQFF.

V gene TRBV6-5 combines with J gene TRBJ1-2; possible D gene TRBD1, 6 bases. V was clipped by 2 bases and J by 4 bases, with 11 bases between them. The CDR3 is made up of 14 amino acids. Germline V gene data show CDR1 as MNHEY and CDR2 as SVGAGI. Here the CDR3 DNA reads TGTGCCAGCAGTTACGTGGGGGCCACCTATGGCTACACCTTC. As protein: CASSYVGATYGYTF.

The chain combines TRBV18 with TRBJ1-6, with D unresolved. Germline V gene lookup returns CDR1 KGHSH and CDR2 LQKENI. The V and J ends lost 1 base and 9 bases respectively, with 7 bases between them. The CDR3 is 13 residues long. The CDR3 nucleotides are TGTGCCAGCTCACCACAGCCACTTTCACCCCTCCACTTT. As protein: CASSPQPLSPLHF.

V gene TRBV15 combines with J gene TRBJ2-2, with 12 bases that match TRBD1. Germline trimming cut 1 base from V and 6 bases from J; bases unmatched to any gene: 3. Germline-derived CDR1 and CDR2 are LNHNV and YYDKDF (reference sequence). The CDR3 has 16 residues. CDR3 bases: TGTGCCACCAGCAGAGGAGGGACAGGGGGCTCCGGGGAGCTGTTTTTT. Its protein is CATSRGGTGGSGELFF.